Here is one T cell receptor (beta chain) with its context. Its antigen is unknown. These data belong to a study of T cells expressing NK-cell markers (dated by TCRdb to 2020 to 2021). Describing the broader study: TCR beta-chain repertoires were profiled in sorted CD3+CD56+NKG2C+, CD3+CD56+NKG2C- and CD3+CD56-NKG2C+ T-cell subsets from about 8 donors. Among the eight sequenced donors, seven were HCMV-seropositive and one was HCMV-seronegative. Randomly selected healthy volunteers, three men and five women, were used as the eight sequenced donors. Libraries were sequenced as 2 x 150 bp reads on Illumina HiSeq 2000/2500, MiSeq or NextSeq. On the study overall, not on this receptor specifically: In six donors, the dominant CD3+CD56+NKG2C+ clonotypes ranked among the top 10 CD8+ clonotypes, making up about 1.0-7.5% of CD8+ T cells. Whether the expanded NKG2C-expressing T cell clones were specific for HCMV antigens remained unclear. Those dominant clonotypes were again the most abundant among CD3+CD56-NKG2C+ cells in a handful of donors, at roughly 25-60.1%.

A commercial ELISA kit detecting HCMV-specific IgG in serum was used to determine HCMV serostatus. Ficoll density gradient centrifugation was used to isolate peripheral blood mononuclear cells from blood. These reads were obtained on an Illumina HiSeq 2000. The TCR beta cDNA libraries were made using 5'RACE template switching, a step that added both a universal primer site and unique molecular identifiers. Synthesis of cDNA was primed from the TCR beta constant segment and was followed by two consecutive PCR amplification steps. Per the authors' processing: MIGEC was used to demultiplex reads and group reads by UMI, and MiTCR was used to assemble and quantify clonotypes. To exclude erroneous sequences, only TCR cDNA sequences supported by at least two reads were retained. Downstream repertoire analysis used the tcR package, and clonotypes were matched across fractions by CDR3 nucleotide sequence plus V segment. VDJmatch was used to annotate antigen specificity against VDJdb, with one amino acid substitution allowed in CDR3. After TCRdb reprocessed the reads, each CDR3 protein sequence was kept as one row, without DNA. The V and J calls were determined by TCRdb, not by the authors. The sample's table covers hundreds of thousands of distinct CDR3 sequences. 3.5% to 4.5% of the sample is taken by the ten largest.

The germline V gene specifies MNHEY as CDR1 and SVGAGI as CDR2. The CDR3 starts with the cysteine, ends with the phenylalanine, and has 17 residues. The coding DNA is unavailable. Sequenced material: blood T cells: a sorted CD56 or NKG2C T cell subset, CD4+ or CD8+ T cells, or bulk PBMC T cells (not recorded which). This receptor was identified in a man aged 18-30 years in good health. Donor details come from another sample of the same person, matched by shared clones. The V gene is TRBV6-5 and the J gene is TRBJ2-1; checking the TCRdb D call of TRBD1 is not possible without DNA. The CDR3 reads CASSLSLQGAGIYEQFF.